This T cell receptor (beta chain) was captured in a study of Ad26.COV2.S vaccination and SARS-CoV-2 variants. Turning to the study itself: In the study, Ad26.COV2.S was injected intramuscularly once, or twice 56 days apart. Study-level results: Comparability of non-spike TCR breadth was observed across vaccine and placebo recipients. Spike-specific TCR breadth was greater after Ad26.COV2.S than placebo.

The V gene lost 2 bases and the J gene lost 7 bases, with 10 bases spanning the gap. CDR3 size: 14 residues. Germline V lookup: CDR1 SGDLS, CDR2 YYNGEE. On this clone itself: Its matching antigen is unknown.

Only in-frame clones appear in the TCRdb table, and some are missing; sequencing was by immunoSEQ multiplex PCR. This table has more than 400,000 clones, 92% appearing once. Regarding treatment: roughly 20 received Ad26.COV2.S at low or high dose, single or two shots; 5 received placebo; per-sample allocation not given. After the first vaccine or placebo injection, samples were drawn on day 63. As its vector, the vaccine had Ad26, which expressed Wuhan-strain SARS-CoV-2 spike. This chain links TRBV9 with TRBJ1-6; maybe TRBD1 (5 bases). This TCR derives from a person aged 18-60 years who received the Ad26.COV2.S COVID-19 vaccine or a placebo. The source was peripheral blood, collected in a trial of Ad26.COV2.S vaccine versus placebo. The CDR3 DNA follows: TGTGCCAGCAGCGTTGCGGGACTAAATTCACCCCTCCACTTT. Translating gives CASSVAGLNSPLHF. Complete variable domain (other parts from reference TRBV9 and TRBJ1-6): DSGVTQTPKHLITATGQRVTLRCSPRSGDLSVYWYQQSLDQGLQFLIQYYNGEERAKGNILERFSAQQFPDLHSELNLSSLELGDSALYFCASSVAGLNSPLHFGNGTRLTVT.